This T cell receptor (beta chain) is from a study of Tregs in tolerant kidney transplant recipients. V lost 0 bases and J lost 2, with 8 bases in between. From germline, CDR1 is MNHEY and CDR2 SVGAGI. The CDR3 consists of 15 residues. The study, taken as a whole, reports: Few patients were studied, so findings need validation in larger groups. Expanding Tregs on activated donor B cells appeared to best identify donor-specific TCRbeta clones.

With regard to this clone: The antigen remains unidentified.

Thawed PBMCs were FACS-sorted into unstimulated CD4+CD25+CD127- regulatory T cells, CD4+CD25- non-regulatory cells, CD4 and CD8 cells. Clones were sequenced by immunoSEQ multiplex PCR, and TCRdb holds only the in-frame ones, with some missing. The table includes more than 95,000 clones, roughly 92% detected once. Sequencing was done on a sample of CD4+ T cells from blood. The receptor was derived from a human donor in good health. The chain couples TRBV6-5 to TRBJ1-5; no clear D gene. The DNA of the CDR3 is TGTGCCAGCAGTTACTCGATTGCTGGCAATCAGCCCCAGCATTTT. It encodes CASSYSIAGNQPQHF.